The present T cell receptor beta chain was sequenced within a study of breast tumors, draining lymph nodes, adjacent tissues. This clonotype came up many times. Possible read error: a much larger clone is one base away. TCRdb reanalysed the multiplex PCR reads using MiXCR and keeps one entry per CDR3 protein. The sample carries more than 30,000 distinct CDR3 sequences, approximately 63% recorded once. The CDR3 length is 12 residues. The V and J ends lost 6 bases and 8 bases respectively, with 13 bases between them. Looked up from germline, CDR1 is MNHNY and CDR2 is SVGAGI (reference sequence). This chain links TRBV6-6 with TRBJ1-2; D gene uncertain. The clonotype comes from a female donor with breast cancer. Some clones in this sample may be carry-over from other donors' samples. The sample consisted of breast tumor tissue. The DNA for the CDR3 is TGTGCCAGCAGGCGGGGTGCGGAAGGCTACACCTTC. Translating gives CASRRGAEGYTF.